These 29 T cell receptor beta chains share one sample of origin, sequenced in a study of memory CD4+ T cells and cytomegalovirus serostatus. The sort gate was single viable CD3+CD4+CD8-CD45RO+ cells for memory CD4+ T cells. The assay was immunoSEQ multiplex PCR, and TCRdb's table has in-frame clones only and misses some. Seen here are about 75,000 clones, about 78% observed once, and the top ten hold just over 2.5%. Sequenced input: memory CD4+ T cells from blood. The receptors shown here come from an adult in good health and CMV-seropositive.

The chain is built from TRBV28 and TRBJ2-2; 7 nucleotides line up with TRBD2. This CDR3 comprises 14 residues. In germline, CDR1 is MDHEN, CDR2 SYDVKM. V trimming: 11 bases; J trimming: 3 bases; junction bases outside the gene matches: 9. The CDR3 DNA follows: TGTGCCGCACATAGCGGGTCGTACACCGGGGAGCTGTTTTTT. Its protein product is CAAHSGSYTGELFF. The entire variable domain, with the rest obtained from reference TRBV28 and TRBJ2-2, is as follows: DVKVTQSSRYLVKRTGEKVFLECVQDMDHENMFWYRQDPGLGLRLIYFSYDVKMKEKGDIPEGYSVSREKKERFSLILESASTNQTSMYLCAAHSGSYTGELFFGEGSRLTVL.

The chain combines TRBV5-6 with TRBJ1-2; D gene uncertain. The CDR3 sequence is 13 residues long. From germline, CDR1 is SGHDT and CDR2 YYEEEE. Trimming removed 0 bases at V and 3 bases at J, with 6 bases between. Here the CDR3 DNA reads TGTGCCAGCAGCTTGGTACAAGACTATGGCTACACCTTC. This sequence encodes CASSLVQDYGYTF.

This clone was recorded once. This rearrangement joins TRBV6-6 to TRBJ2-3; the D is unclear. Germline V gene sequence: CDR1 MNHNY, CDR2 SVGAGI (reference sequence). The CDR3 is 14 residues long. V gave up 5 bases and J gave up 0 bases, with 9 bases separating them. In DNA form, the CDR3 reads TGTGCCAGCAGTCCCCGGTCCAGCACAGATACGCAGTATTTT. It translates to CASSPRSSTDTQYF.

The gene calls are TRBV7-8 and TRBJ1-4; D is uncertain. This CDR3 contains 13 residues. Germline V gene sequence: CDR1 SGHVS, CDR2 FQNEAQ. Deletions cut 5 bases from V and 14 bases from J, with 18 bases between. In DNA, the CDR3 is TGTGCCAGCAGCCCCTTGGGAGCATTGGGGCTGTTTTTT. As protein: CASSPLGALGLFF.

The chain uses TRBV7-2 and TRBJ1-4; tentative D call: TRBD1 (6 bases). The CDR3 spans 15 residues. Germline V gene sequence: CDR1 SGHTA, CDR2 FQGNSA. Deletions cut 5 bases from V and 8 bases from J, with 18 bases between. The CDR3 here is CASSGGGTLREKLFF. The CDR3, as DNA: TGTGCCAGCAGCGGAGGGGGGACTCTAAGGGAAAAACTGTTTTTT.

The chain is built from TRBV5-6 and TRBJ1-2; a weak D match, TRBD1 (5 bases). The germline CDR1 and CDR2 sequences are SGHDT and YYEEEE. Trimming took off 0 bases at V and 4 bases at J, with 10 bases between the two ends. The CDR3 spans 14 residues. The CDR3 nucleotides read TGTGCCAGCAGCTTGGCCGGGGCCTTCTATGGCTACACCTTC. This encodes CASSLAGAFYGYTF.

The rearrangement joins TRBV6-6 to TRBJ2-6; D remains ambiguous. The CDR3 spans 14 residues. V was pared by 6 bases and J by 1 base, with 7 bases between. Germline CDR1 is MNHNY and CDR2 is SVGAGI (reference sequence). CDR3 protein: CASRDPSGANVLTF. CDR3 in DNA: TGTGCCAGCAGAGACCCATCTGGGGCCAACGTCCTGACTTTC.

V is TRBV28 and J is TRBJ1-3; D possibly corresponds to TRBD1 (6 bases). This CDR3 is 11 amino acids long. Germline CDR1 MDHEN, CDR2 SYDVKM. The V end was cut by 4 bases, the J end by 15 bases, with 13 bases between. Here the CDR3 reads CASSSPRGTYF. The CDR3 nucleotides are TGTGCCAGCAGTTCCCCGAGGGGGACATATTTT.

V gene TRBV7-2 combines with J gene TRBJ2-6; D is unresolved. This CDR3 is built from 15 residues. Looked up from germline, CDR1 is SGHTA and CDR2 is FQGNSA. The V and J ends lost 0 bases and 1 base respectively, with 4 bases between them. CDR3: CASSLAGSGANVLTF. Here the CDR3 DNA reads TGTGCCAGCAGCTTAGCCGGTTCTGGGGCCAACGTCCTGACTTTC.

For the CDR3, the DNA is TGTGCCAGCAGCTTACTGCCTCCACAGACCCAAGAGACCCAGTACTTC. This translates into CASSLLPPQTQETQYF. This chain uses TRBV11-2 with TRBJ2-5; no clear D. CDR3 length: 16 residues. Germline V gene sequence: CDR1 SGHAT, CDR2 FQNNGV. Trimming shortened V by 2 bases and J by 1 base, and 14 bases separated the two germline ends.

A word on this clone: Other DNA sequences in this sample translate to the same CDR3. CDR3 sequence: CASSLGDGYSPLHF. The CDR3 bases are TGTGCCAGCAGCTTAGGAGACGGTTATTCACCCCTCCACTTT. This chain joins TRBV11-1 and TRBJ1-6, with D uncertain. V was clipped by 1 base and J by 8 bases, with 9 bases between them. Germline assignment: CDR1 SGHAT and CDR2 FQDESV (reference sequence). The CDR3 is 14 amino acids.

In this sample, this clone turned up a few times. CDR3 nucleotides: TGTGCCAGCAGCACCAGGACAGGGGATTTCGGCTACACCTTC. It is translated as CASSTRTGDFGYTF. The rearrangement uses TRBV5-4 and TRBJ1-2; TRBD1 matches at 9 bases. CDR3 length: 14 residues. With 4 bases clipped from V and 8 bases from J, the junction kept 9 bases outside the gene matches. The germline V gene encodes CDR1 SGHNT and CDR2 YYREEE (reference sequence). The full variable domain, its missing parts supplied by reference TRBV5-4 and TRBJ1-2, is ETGVTQSPTHLIKTRGQQVTLRCSSQSGHNTVSWYQQALGQGPQFIFQYYREEENGRGNFPPRFSGLQFPNYSSELNVNALELDDSALYLCASSTRTGDFGYTFGSGTRLTVV.

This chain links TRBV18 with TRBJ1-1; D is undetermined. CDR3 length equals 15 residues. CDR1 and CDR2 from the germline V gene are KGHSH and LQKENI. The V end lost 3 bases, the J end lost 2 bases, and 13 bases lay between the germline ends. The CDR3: CASSPMESLNTEAFF. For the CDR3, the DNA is TGTGCCAGCTCACCCATGGAGAGTCTAAACACTGAAGCTTTCTTT. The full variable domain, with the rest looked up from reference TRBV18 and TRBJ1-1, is NAGVMQNPRHLVRRRGQEARLRCSPMKGHSHVYWYRQLPEEGLKFMVYLQKENIIDESGMPKERFSAEFPKEGPSILRIQQVVRGDSAAYFCASSPMESLNTEAFFGQGTRLTVV.

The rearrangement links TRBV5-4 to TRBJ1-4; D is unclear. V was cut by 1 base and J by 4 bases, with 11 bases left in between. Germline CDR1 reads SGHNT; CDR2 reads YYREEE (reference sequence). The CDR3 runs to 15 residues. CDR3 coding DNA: TGTGCCAGCAGCTTGAGTGGGAGTCGTAATGAAAAACTGTTTTTT. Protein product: CASSLSGSRNEKLFF.

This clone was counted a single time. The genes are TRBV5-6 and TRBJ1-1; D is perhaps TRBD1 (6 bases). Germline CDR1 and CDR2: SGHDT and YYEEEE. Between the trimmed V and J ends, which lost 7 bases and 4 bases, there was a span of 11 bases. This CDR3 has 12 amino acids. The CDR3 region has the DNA TGTGCCAGCTACAAGGGGGTCACTGAAGCTTTCTTT. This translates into CASYKGVTEAFF.

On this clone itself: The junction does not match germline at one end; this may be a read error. DNA for the CDR3: TGCAGTGCTAGATCGGAGGGGACGTTGAGTTTT. Amino acid sequence: CSARSEGTLSF. The chain links TRBV20-1 to TRBJ1-1, with D possibly matching TRBD1 (5 bases). This CDR3 comprises 11 residues. The germline gives CDR1 DFQATT, CDR2 SNEGSKA (reference sequence).

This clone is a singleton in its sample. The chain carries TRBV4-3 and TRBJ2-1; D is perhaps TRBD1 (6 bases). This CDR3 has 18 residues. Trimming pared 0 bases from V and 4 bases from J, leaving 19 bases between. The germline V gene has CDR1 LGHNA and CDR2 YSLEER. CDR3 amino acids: CASSQEIQGSSTYNEQFF. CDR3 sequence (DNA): TGCGCCAGCAGCCAAGAGATACAGGGTTCGTCAACTTACAATGAGCAGTTCTTC.

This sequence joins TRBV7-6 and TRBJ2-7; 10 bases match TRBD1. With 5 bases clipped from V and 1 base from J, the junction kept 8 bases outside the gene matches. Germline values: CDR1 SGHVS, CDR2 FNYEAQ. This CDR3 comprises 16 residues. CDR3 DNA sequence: TGTGCCAGCAGCCGGGGGACAGGGGCAATTTCCTACGAGCAGTACTTC. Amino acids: CASSRGTGAISYEQYF.

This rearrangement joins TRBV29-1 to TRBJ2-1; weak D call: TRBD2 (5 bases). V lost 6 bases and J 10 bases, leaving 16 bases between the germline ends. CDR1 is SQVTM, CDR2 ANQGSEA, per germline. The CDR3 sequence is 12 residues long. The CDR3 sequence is CSVSTPGVEQFF. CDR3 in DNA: TGCAGCGTGAGCACCCCCGGGGTGGAGCAGTTCTTC.

Here the CDR3 reads CASSPPNGNTEAFF. CDR3 nucleotide sequence: TGTGCCAGCTCACCACCGAACGGGAACACTGAAGCTTTCTTT. This rearrangement joins TRBV18 to TRBJ1-1; D not certain. Germline V lookup: CDR1 KGHSH, CDR2 LQKENI. The CDR3 has 14 amino acids. Trimming stripped 0 bases from V and 1 base from J, with 6 bases between.

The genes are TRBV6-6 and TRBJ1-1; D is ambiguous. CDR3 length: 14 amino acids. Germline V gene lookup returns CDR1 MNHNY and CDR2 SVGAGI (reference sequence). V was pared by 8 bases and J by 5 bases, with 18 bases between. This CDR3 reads CASHEEGGGTEAFF. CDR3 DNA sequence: TGTGCCAGCCACGAAGAGGGAGGAGGTACTGAAGCTTTCTTT.

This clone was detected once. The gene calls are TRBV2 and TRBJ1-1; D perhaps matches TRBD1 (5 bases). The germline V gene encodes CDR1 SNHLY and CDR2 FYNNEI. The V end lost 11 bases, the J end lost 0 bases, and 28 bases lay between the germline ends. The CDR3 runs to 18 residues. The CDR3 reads CARSHAGAGGAMNTEAFF. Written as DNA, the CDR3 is TGTGCCCGATCTCACGCCGGGGCGGGAGGGGCCATGAACACTGAAGCTTTCTTT. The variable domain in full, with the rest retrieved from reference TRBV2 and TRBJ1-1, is EPEVTQTPSHQVTQMGQEVILRCVPISNHLYFYWYRQILGQKVEFLVSFYNNEISEKSEIFDDQFSVERPDGSNFTLKIRSTKLEDSAMYFCARSHAGAGGAMNTEAFFGQGTRLTVV.

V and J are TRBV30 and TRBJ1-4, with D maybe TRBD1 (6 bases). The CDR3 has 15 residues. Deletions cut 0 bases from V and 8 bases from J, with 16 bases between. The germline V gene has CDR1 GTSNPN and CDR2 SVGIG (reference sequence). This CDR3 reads CAWSVLGGVGEKLFF. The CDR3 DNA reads TGTGCCTGGAGTGTACTGGGGGGCGTCGGGGAAAAACTGTTTTTT.

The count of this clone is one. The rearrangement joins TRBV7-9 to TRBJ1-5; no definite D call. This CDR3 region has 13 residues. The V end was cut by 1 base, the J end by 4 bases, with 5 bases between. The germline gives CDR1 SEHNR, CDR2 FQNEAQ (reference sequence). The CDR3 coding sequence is TGTGCCAGCAGCTTAGATCCAAATCAGCCCCAGCATTTT. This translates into CASSLDPNQPQHF. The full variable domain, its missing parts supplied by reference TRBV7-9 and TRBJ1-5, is DTGVSQNPRHKITKRGQNVTFRCDPISEHNRLYWYRQTLGQGPEFLTYFQNEAQLEKSRLLSDRFSAERPKGSFSTLEIQRTEQGDSAMYLCASSLDPNQPQHFGDGTRLSIL.

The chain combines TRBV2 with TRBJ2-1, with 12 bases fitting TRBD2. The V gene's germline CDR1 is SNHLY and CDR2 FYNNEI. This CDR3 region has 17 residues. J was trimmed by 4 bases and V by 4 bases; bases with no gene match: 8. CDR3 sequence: CASSGTSGAVGYNEQFF. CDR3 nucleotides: TGTGCCAGCAGTGGGACTAGCGGGGCCGTTGGGTACAATGAGCAGTTCTTC.

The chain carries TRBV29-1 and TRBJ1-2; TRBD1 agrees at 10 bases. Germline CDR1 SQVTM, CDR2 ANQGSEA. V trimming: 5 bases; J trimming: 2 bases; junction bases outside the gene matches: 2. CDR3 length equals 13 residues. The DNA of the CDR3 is TGCAGCGTTAGGACAGGGGGGAACTATGGCTACACCTTC. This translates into CSVRTGGNYGYTF.

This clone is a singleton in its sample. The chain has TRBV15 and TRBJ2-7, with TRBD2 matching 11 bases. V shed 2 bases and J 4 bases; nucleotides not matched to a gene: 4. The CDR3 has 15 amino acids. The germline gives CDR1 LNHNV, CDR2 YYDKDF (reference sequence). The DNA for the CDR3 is TGTGCCACCAGCAGACCCGGACTAGCGGGTTACGAGCAGTACTTC. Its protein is CATSRPGLAGYEQYF.

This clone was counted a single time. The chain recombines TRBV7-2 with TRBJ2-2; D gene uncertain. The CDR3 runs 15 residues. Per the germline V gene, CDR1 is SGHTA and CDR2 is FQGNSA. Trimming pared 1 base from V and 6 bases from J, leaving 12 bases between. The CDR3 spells CASSLVGRYSGELFF. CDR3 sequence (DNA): TGTGCCAGCAGCTTAGTTGGGCGTTATTCCGGGGAGCTGTTTTTT. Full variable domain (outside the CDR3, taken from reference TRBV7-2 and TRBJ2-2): GAGVSQSPSNKVTEKGKDVELRCDPISGHTALYWYRQSLGQGLEFLIYFQGNSAPDKSGLPSDRFSAERTGGSVSTLTIQRTQQEDSAVYLCASSLVGRYSGELFFGEGSRLTVL.

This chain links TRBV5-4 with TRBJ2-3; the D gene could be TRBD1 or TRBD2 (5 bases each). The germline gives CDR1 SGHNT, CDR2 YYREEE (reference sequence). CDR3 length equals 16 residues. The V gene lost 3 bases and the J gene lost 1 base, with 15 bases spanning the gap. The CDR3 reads CASSSPGTEGTDTQYF. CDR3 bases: TGTGCCAGCAGCTCTCCCGGGACCGAGGGCACAGATACGCAGTATTTT.